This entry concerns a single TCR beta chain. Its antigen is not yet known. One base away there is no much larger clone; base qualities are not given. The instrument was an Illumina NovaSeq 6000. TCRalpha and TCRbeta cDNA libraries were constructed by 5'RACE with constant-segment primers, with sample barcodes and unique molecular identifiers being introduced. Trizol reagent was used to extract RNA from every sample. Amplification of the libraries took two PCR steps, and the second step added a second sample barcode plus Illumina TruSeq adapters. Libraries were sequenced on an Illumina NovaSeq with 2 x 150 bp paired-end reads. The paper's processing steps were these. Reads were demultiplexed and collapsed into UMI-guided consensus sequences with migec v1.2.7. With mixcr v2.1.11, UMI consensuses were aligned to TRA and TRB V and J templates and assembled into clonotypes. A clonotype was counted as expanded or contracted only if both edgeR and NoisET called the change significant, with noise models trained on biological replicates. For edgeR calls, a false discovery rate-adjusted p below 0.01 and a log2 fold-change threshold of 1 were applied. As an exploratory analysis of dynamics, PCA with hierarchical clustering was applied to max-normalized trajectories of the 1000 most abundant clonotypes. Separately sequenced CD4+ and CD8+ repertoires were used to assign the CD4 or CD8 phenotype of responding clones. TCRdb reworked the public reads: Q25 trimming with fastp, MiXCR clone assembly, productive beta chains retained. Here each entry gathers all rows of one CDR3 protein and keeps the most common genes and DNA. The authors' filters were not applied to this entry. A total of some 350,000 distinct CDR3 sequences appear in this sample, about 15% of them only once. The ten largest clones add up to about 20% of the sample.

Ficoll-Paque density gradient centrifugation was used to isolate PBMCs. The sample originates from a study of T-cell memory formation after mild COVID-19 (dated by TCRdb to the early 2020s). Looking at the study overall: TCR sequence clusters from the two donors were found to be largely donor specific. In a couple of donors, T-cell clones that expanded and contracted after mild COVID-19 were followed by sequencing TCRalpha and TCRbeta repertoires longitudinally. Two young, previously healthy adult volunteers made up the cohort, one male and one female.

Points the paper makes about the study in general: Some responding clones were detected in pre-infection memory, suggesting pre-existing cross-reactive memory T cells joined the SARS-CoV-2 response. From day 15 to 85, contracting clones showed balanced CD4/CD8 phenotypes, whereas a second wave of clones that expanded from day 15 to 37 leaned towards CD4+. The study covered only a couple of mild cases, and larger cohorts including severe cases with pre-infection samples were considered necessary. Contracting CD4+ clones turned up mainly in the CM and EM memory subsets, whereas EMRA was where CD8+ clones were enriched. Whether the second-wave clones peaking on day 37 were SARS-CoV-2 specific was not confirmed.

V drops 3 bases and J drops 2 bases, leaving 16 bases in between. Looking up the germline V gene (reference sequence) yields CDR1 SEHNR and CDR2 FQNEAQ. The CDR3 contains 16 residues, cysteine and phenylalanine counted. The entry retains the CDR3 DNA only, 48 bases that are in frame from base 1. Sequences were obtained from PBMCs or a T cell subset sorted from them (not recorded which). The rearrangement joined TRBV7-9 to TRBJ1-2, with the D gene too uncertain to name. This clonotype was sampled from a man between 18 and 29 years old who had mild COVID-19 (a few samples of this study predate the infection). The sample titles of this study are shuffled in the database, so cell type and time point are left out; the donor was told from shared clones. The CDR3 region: CASSFPVEAGNYGYTF. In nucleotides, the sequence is TGTGCCAGCAGCTTCCCTGTGGAGGCGGGGAACTATGGCTACACCTTC.